The 14 T cell receptor beta chains below all came from one sample that was sequenced in a study of blood T cells in healthy people across ages. It was with a sample-barcoded 5' primer and a J-beta primer mix that a second PCR of roughly 7 to 12 cycles was run. In TCRdb, the 5' RACE reads were re-called with MiXCR into one record per CDR3 protein. This repertoire shows hundreds of thousands of distinct CDR3 sequences, roughly 48% found once; its top ten account for over 10%. The sample was blood. These TCRs come from a man aged 25-40 years in good health.

This clonotype has more than one count but fewer than ten. The V gene is TRBV6-2 or TRBV6-3, the J gene TRBJ2-5; the D is unclear. CDR1 is MNHEY and CDR2 is SVGEGT in the germline V gene. The V and J ends lost 5 bases and 5 bases respectively, with 15 bases between them. The CDR3 sequence is 14 residues long. The DNA for the CDR3 is TGTGCCAGCAGTATGGCCCCTCTCGCGGAGACCCAGTACTTC. Residues: CASSMAPLAETQYF.

This clonotype was counted a single time. This chain links TRBV6-2 or TRBV6-3 with TRBJ2-7, with D tentatively TRBD2 (6 bases). The length of the CDR3 is 12 residues. The V and J ends lost 6 bases and 7 bases respectively, with 13 bases between them. Germline CDR1 MNHEY, CDR2 SVGEGT. The DNA of the CDR3 is TGTGCCAGCAGCCGACCGGCGGGAGAGCAGTACTTC. Protein product: CASSRPAGEQYF.

The rearrangement joins TRBV27 to TRBJ1-1; possibly TRBD1 for D (5 bases). The CDR3 has 15 amino acids. Germline V gene data show CDR1 as MNHEY and CDR2 as SMNVEV (reference sequence). Trimming took off 5 bases at V and 0 bases at J, with 13 bases between the two ends. The CDR3 DNA sequence: TGTGCCAGCAGTCACCCGGGACGGTTGAACACTGAAGCTTTCTTT. As protein: CASSHPGRLNTEAFF.

The chain combines TRBV6-5 with TRBJ1-4; the match to TRBD1 covers 8 bases. V shed 6 bases, J shed 10 bases, and the junction held 10 bases outside the gene matches. The CDR3 is 14 residues long. Germline values: CDR1 MNHEY, CDR2 SVGAGI. In nucleotides, the CDR3 is TGTGCCAGCAGCCCGAGACAGGGGAGTGGAAAACTGTTTTTT. It codes for CASSPRQGSGKLFF.

The rearrangement links TRBV2 to TRBJ2-3; 14 nucleotides line up with TRBD2. Germline CDR1 and CDR2: SNHLY and FYNNEI. V lost 6 bases to trimming and J lost 3 bases; unmatched junction nucleotides: 5. The CDR3 runs 16 residues. The CDR3 DNA reads as TGTGCCAGCAGAGTGACTAGCGGGGGGGCGACAGATACGCAGTATTTT. Protein product: CASRVTSGGATDTQYF. Filled out from reference TRBV2 and TRBJ2-3, the complete variable domain reads EPEVTQTPSHQVTQMGQEVILRCVPISNHLYFYWYRQILGQKVEFLVSFYNNEISEKSEIFDDQFSVERPDGSNFTLKIRSTKLEDSAMYFCASRVTSGGATDTQYFGPGTRLTVL.

This clonotype appeared many times. The rearrangement links TRBV14 to TRBJ2-1; D remains ambiguous. The V gene's germline CDR1 is SGHDN and CDR2 FVKESK. The V and J ends lost 1 base and 7 bases respectively, with 5 bases between them. This CDR3 has 12 residues. DNA of the CDR3: TGTGCCAGCAGCCAAGTGGATAATGAGCAGTTCTTC. Protein product: CASSQVDNEQFF.

This chain connects TRBV27 to TRBJ2-5; possible D gene TRBD1, 8 bases. The end of the DNA fits TRBJ2-7 better, so the J call may be wrong. This CDR3 has 14 amino acids. In germline, CDR1 is MNHEY, CDR2 SMNVEV (reference sequence). The CDR3 DNA follows: TGTGCCAGCAGTACCAGACAGGGGAGGGACGAGCAGTACTTC. Amino acids: CASSTRQGRDEQYF.

The table lists this clonotype with many counts. The rearrangement joins TRBV30 to TRBJ2-1; TRBD1 agrees at 7 bases. With V trimmed by 3 bases and J by 4 bases, 0 bases remained unmatched. Germline V gene data show CDR1 as GTSNPN and CDR2 as SVGIG (reference sequence). CDR3 length: 12 amino acids. The CDR3 DNA sequence: TGTGCCTGGAGGACAGGGTACAATGAGCAGTTCTTC. Its translation is CAWRTGYNEQFF.

This clonotype was counted at least ten times. The rearrangement joins TRBV20-1 to TRBJ2-1, with D possibly matching TRBD2 (7 bases). The V and J ends lost 3 bases and 4 bases respectively, with 13 bases between them. Germline CDR1 DFQATT, CDR2 SNEGSKA (reference sequence). The CDR3 is made up of 14 amino acids. CDR3 in amino acids: CSASRGAGYNEQFF. The CDR3 DNA sequence: TGCAGTGCTAGCCGGGGGGCCGGGTACAATGAGCAGTTCTTC.

This chain joins TRBV7-2 and TRBJ2-1; D is undetermined. Trimming cost V 5 bases and J 1 base, with 15 bases left between them. CDR1 is SGHTA and CDR2 is FQGNSA in the germline V gene. The CDR3 totals 16 residues. CDR3 in amino acids: CASSPSLLLSYNEQFF. DNA for the CDR3: TGTGCCAGCAGCCCCAGCCTATTACTTTCCTACAATGAGCAGTTCTTC.

This clonotype was picked up many times. This rearrangement joins TRBV28 to TRBJ2-1; 10 bases are shared with TRBD2. The junction had 8 bases not matched to a gene; V was cut back by 5 bases and J by 4 bases. CDR3 length equals 16 residues. The germline CDR1 and CDR2 sequences are MDHEN and SYDVKM. CDR3 residues: CASSPPGTSVYNEQFF. The CDR3 bases are TGTGCCAGCAGTCCCCCCGGGACTAGCGTTTACAATGAGCAGTTCTTC.

In this sample, this clonotype turned up a few times. V gene TRBV5-1 combines with J gene TRBJ2-7, with TRBD1 identical over 9 bases. The CDR3 contains 15 residues. V shed 0 bases, J shed 5 bases, and the junction held 6 bases outside the gene matches. In germline, CDR1 is SGHRS, CDR2 YFSETQ. This CDR3 reads CASSLAGQGSHEQYF. Here the CDR3 DNA reads TGCGCCAGCAGCTTGGCCGGACAGGGGTCTCACGAGCAGTACTTC.

This clonotype was counted between two and nine times. The chain has TRBV6-2 or TRBV6-3 and TRBJ2-5, with 9 bases that match TRBD1. The J call may be incorrect, as the DNA end agrees better with TRBJ2-7. CDR1 is MNHEY and CDR2 is SVGEGT in the germline V gene. The CDR3 is 15 residues long. The CDR3 here is CASSSIRTGAHEQYF. The CDR3 region has the DNA TGTGCCAGCAGTTCTATAAGGACAGGGGCCCACGAGCAGTACTTC.

This clonotype was observed many times. This sequence joins TRBV20-1 and TRBJ1-1, with D perhaps TRBD1 (5 bases). Trimming removed 6 bases at V and 8 bases at J, with 19 bases between. The CDR3 has 13 residues. CDR1 and CDR2 (germline): DFQATT, SNEGSKA (reference sequence). In nucleotides, the CDR3 is TGCAGTGCGGGAGGATTATGGGGCTCCGAAGCTTTCTTT. Its translation is CSAGGLWGSEAFF.